This TCR beta chain was recorded in a study of blood T cell repertoires in COVID-19. Overall study context: Samples of COVID-19 (acute and convalescent) were obtained from the United States, Italy and Spain. Sample material is recorded as cDNA or gDNA derived from T cells, B-cell-depleted T cells, or PBMCs.

CDR1 SGDLS and CDR2 YYNGEE come from the germline V gene. Trimming stripped 0 bases from V and 6 bases from J, with 10 bases between. This CDR3 contains 13 residues. Methods used by the authors: The assay estimated nucleated cells by amplifying reference gene primers. Produced via immunoSEQ multiplex PCR; TCRdb's table is partial and in-frame only. The D gene and trimming were derived from the DNA, and the V and J assignments and clone size from that table. This sample has about 16,000 clones, with about 88% found just once. This TCR derives from a man older than 75 with acute or convalescent COVID-19. The chain combines TRBV9 with TRBJ2-7; D is unclear. What was sequenced was peripheral blood. The CDR3 DNA reads as TGTGCCAGCAGCGTAGGCGACTCCGGCGAGCAGTACTTC. Translation: CASSVGDSGEQYF.